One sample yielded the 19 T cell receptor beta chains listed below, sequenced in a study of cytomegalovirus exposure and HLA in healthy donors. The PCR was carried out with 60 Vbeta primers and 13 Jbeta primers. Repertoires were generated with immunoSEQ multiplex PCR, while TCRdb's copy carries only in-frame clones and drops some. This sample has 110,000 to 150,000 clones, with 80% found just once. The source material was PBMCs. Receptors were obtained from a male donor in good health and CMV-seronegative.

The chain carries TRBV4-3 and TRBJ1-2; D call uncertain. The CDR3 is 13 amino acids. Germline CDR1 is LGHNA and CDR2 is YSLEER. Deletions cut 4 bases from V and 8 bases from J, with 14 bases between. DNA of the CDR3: TGCGCCAGCAGCCTTGAGATCGGTCTAGGCTACACCTTC. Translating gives CASSLEIGLGYTF.

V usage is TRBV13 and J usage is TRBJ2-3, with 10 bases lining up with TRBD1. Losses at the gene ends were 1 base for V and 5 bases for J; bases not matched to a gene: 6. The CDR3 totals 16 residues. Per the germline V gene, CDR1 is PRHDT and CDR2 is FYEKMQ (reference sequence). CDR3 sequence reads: CASSLARQGAQDTQYF. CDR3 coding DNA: TGTGCCAGCAGCTTAGCACGACAGGGGGCGCAAGATACGCAGTATTTT.

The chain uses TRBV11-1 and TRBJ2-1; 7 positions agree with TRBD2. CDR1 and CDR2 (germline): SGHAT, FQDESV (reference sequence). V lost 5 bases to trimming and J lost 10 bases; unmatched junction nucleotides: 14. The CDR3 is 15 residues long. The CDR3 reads CASSPAAGRPREQFF. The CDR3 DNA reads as TGTGCCAGCAGCCCGGCAGCGGGGAGGCCTCGGGAGCAGTTCTTC.

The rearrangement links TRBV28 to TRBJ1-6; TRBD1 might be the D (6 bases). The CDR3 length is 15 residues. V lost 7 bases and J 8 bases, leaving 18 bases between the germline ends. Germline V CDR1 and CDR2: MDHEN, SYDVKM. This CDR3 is CASIAVLRGHSPLHF. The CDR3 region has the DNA TGTGCCAGCATCGCTGTGCTGCGGGGGCATTCACCCCTCCACTTT.

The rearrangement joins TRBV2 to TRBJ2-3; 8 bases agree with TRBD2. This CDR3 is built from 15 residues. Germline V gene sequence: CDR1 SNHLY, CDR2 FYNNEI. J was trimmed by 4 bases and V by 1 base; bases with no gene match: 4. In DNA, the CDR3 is TGTGCCAGCAGTGAAGGACGGGGGGGCGCAGATACGCAGTATTTT. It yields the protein CASSEGRGGADTQYF.

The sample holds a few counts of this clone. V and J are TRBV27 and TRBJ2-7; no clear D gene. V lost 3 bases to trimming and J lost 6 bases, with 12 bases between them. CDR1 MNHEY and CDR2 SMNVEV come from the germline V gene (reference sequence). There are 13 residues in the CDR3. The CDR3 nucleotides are TGTGCCAGCAGTTTCGGCGAGGCCTCCGAGCAGTACTTC. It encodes CASSFGEASEQYF.

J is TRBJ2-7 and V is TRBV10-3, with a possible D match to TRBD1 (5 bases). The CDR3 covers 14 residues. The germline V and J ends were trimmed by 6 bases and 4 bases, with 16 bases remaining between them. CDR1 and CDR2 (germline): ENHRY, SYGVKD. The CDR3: CAIRGLGKGYEQYF. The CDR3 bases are TGTGCCATCAGGGGTCTAGGGAAGGGGTACGAGCAGTACTTC.

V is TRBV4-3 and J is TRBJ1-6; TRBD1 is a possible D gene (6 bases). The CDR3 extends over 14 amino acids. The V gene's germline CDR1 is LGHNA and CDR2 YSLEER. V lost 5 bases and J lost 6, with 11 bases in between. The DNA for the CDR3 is TGCGCCAGCAGCGACGACAGGCTTAATTCACCCCTCCACTTT. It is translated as CASSDDRLNSPLHF.

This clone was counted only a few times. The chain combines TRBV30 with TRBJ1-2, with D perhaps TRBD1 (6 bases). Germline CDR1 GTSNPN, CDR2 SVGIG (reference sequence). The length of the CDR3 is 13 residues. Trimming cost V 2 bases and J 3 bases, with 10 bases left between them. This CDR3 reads CAWSSGVDYGYTF. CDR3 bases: TGTGCCTGGAGTTCAGGGGTTGACTATGGCTACACCTTC.

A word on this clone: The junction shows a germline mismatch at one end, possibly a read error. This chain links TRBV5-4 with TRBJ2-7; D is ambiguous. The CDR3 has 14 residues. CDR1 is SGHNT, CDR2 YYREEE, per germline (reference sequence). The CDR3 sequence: CANSLSTVLREQYF. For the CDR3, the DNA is TGTGCCAACAGCTTGTCGACGGTCCTGAGGGAGCAGTACTTC. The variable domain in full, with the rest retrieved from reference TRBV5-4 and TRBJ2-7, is ETGVTQSPTHLIKTRGQQVTLRCSSQSGHNTVSWYQQALGQGPQFIFQYYREEENGRGNFPPRFSGLQFPNYSSELNVNALELDDSALYLCANSLSTVLREQYFGPGTRLTVT.

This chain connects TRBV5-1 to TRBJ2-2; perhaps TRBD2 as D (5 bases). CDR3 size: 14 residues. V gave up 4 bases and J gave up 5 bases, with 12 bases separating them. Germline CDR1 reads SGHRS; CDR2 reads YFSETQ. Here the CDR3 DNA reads TGCGCCAGCAGCCGTATCGAGGGTACCGGGGAGCTGTTTTTT. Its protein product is CASSRIEGTGELFF.

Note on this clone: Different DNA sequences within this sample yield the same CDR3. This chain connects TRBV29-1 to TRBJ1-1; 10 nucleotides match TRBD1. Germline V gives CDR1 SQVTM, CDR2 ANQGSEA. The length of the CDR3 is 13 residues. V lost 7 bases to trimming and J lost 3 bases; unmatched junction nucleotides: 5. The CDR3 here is CSASGTGDTEAFF. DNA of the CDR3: TGCAGCGCATCCGGGACAGGGGACACTGAAGCTTTCTTT.

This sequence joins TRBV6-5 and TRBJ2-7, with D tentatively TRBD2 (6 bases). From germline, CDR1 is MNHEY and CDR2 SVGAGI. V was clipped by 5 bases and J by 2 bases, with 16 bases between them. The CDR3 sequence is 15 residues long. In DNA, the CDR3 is TGTGCCAGCAGTCCGGAGGGGACGCTGACCTACGAGCAGTACTTC. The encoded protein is CASSPEGTLTYEQYF.

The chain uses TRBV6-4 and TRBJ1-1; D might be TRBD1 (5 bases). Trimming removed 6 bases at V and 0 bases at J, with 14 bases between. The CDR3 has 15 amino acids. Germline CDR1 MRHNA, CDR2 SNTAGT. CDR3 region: CASRDNGQLNTEAFF. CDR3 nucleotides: TGTGCCAGCAGAGATAACGGACAATTGAACACTGAAGCTTTCTTT.

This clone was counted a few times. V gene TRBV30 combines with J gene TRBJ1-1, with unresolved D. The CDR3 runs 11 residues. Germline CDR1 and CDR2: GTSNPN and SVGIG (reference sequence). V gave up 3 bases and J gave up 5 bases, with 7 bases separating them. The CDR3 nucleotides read TGTGCCTGGAGCGCCAGTACTGAAGCTTTCTTT. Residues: CAWSASTEAFF.

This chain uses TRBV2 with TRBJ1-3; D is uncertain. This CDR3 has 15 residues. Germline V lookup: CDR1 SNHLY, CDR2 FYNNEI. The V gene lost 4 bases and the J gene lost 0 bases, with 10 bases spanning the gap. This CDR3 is CASSVSRSSGNTIYF. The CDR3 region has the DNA TGTGCCAGCAGTGTCTCACGGAGCTCTGGAAACACCATATATTTT.

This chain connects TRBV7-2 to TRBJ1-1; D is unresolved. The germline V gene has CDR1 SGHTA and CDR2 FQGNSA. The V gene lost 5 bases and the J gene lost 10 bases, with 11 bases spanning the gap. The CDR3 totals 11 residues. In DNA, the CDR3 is TGTGCCAGCAGCCCCTATTCCGGAGCTTTCTTT. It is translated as CASSPYSGAFF.

The CDR3 loop is CASSLRGSNQPQHF. CDR3 DNA: TGTGCCAGCAGTTTACGAGGTAGCAATCAGCCCCAGCATTTT. This sequence joins TRBV27 and TRBJ1-5, with D hard to call. Germline V gene lookup returns CDR1 MNHEY and CDR2 SMNVEV (reference sequence). The CDR3 runs 14 residues. V shed 2 bases and J shed 0 bases, with 5 bases lying between them.

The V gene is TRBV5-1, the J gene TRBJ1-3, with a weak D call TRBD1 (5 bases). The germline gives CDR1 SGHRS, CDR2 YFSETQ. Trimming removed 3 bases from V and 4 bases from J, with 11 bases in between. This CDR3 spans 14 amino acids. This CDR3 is CASSSGTGGNTIYF. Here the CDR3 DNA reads TGCGCCAGCAGCTCCGGGACTGGAGGAAACACCATATATTTT.